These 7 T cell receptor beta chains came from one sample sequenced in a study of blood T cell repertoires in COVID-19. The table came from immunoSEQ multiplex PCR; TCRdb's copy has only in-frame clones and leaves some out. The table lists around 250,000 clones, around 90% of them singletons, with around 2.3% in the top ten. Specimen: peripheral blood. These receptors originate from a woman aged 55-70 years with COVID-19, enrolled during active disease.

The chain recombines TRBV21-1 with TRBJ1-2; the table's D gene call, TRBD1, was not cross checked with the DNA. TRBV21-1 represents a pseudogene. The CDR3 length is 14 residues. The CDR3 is CASSKGQGFYGYTF. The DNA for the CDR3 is TGTGCCAGCAGCAAAGGTCAGGGTTTCTATGGCTACACCTTC.

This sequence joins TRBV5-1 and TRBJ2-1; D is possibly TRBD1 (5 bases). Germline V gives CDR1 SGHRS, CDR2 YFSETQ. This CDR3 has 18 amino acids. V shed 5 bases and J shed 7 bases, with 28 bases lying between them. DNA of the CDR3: TGCGCCAGCAGTTTTGGGTCGGGTGGTCAGGGAATGTCAAATGAGCAGTTCTTC. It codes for CASSFGSGGQGMSNEQFF. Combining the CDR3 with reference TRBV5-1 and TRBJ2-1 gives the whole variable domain KAGVTQTPRYLIKTRGQQVTLSCSPISGHRSVSWYQQTPGQGLQFLFEYFSETQRNKGNFPGRFSGRQFSNSRSEMNVSTLELGDSALYLCASSFGSGGQGMSNEQFFGPGTRLTVL.

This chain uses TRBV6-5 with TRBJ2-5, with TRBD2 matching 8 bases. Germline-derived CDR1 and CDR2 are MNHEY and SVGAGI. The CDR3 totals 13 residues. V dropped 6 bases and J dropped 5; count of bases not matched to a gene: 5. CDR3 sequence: CASRTGGEETQYF. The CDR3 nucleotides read TGTGCCAGCAGGACCGGGGGGGAGGAGACCCAGTACTTC.

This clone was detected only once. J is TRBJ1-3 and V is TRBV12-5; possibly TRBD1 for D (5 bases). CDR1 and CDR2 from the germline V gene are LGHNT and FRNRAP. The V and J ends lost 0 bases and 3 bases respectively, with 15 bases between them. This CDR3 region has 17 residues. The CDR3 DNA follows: TGTGCTAGTGGTTTGGTTCTCCAGGGAGGCCGTGGAAACACCATATATTTT. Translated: CASGLVLQGGRGNTIYF.

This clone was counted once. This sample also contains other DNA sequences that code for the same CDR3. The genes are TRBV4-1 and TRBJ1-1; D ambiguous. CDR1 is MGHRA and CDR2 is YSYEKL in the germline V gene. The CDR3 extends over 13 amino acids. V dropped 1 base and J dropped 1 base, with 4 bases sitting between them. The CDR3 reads CASSQVRNTEAFF. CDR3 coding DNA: TGCGCCAGCAGCCAAGTGAGGAACACTGAAGCTTTCTTT.

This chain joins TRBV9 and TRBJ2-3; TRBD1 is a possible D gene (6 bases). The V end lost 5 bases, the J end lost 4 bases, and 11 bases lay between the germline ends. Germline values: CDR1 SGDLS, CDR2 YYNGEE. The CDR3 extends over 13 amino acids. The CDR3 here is CASRGGSADTQYF. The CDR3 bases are TGTGCCAGCAGAGGGGGTAGCGCAGATACGCAGTATTTT.

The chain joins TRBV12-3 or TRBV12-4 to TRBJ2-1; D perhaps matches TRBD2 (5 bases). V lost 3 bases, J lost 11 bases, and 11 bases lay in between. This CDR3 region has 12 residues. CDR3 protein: CASSFTSPKQFF. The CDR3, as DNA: TGTGCCAGCAGTTTTACTAGTCCGAAGCAGTTCTTC.